Below, one TCR beta chain is given with its context. Original data processing: Counts of nucleated cells, estimated from reference gene primer amplification, were obtained. Repertoires were generated with immunoSEQ multiplex PCR, while TCRdb's copy carries only in-frame clones and drops some. Clonal size and the V and J genes are those of that table, whereas D and trimming came from the DNA. The profile shows some 450,000 clones, about 91% of them singletons. The data belong to a study of blood T cell repertoires in COVID-19. The sequencing input was peripheral blood. The receptor was isolated from a woman between 45 and 60 years old with COVID-19, enrolled during active disease.

In nucleotides, the CDR3 is TGTGCCAGCAGTTTTGGGACAGGATACGATACGCAGTATTTT. The encoded protein is CASSFGTGYDTQYF. The V call is TRBV27, the J call TRBJ2-3; 8 bases align to TRBD1. CDR3 size: 14 residues. From germline, CDR1 is MNHEY and CDR2 SMNVEV (reference sequence). V trimming: 3 bases; J trimming: 6 bases; junction bases outside the gene matches: 5.